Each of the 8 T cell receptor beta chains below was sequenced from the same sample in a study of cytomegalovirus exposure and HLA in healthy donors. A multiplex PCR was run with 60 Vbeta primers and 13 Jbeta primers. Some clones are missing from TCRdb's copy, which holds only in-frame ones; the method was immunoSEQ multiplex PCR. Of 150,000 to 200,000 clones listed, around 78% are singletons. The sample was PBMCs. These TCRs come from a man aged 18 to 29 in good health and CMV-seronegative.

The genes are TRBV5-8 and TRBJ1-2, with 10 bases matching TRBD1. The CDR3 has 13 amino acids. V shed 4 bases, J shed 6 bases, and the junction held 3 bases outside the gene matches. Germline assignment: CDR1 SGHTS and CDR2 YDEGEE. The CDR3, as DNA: TGTGCCAGCAGCCTGACAGGGGGCAATGGCTACACCTTC. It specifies CASSLTGGNGYTF.

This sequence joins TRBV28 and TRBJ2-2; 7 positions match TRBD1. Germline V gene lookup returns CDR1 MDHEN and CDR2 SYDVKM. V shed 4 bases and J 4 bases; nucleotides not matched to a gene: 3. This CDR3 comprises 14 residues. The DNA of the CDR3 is TGTGCCAGCAGTTCGACAGGGTCCACCGGGGAGCTGTTTTTT. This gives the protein CASSSTGSTGELFF.

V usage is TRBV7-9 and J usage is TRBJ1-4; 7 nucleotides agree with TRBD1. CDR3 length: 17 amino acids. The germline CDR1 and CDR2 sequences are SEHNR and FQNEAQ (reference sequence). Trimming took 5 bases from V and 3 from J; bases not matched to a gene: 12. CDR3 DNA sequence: TGTGCCAGCAGCCCCTCACAGGGGATGATAGCTAATGAAAAACTGTTTTTT. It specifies CASSPSQGMIANEKLFF.

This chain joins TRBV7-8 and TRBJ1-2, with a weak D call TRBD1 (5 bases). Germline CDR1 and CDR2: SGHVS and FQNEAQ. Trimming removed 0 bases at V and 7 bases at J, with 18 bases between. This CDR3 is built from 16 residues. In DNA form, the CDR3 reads TGTGCCAGCAGCTTAGCTATCGGCGGGGCTTTGAGTGGCTACACCTTC. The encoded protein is CASSLAIGGALSGYTF.

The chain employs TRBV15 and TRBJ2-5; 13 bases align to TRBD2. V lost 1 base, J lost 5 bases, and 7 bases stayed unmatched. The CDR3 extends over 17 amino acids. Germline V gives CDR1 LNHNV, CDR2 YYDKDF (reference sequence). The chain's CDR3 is CATSRGTSGSPRETQYF. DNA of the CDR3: TGTGCCACCAGCAGAGGGACTAGCGGGAGCCCCCGGGAGACCCAGTACTTC.

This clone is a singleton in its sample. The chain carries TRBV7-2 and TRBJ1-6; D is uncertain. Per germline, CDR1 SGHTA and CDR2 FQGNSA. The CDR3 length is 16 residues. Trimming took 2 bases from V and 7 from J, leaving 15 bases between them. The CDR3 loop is CASSLRLRVGNSPLHF. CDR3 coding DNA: TGTGCCAGCAGCTTACGACTCCGGGTCGGGAATTCACCCCTCCACTTT.

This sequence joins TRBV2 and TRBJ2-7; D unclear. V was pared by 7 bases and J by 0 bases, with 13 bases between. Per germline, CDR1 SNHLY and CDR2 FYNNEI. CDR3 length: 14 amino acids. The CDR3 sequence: CASTLDLISYEQYF. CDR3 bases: TGTGCCAGCACTCTTGACTTGATCTCCTACGAGCAGTACTTC.

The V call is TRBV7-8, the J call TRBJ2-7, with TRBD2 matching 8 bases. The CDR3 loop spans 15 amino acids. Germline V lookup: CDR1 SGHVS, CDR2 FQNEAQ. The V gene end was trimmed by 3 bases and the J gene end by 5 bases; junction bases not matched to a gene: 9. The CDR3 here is CASSFLPKRGHEQYF. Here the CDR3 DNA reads TGTGCCAGCAGCTTTTTGCCGAAGCGGGGGCACGAGCAGTACTTC.